The 5 T cell receptor beta chains below were found in one sample sequenced in a study of T-cell memory formation after mild COVID-19. Each CDR3 protein is one row after TCRdb ran MiXCR on the 5' RACE reads. The sample comprises 400,000 to 500,000 distinct CDR3 sequences, 20% to 25% of which are singletons, and about 10% rests with the top ten. What was sequenced was PBMCs or a T cell subset sorted from them (not recorded which). The receptor set was obtained from an adult woman who had mild COVID-19 (a few samples of this study predate the infection). Cell type and time point are not known.

This clonotype appeared a few times. This sequence joins TRBV11-2 and TRBJ1-1, with D tentatively TRBD1 (5 bases). CDR3 length: 15 amino acids. V lost 1 base to trimming and J lost 5 bases, with 14 bases between them. Per germline, CDR1 SGHAT and CDR2 FQNNGV. CDR3 amino acids: CASSLGEGMGTEAFF. CDR3 coding DNA: TGTGCCAGCAGCTTAGGGGAGGGGATGGGGACTGAAGCTTTCTTT.

In this sample, this clonotype turned up a few times. This chain joins TRBV6-5 and TRBJ1-5; 11 bases align to TRBD1. V lost 4 bases, J lost 6 bases, and 5 bases stayed unmatched. The CDR3 spans 15 residues. Looked up from germline, CDR1 is MNHEY and CDR2 is SVGAGI. CDR3 bases: TGTGCCAGCAGTTGGGACAGGGGGGGCAGTCAGCCCCAGCATTTT. Translated, it gives CASSWDRGGSQPQHF.

The table lists this clonotype with a few counts. The genes are TRBV29-1 and TRBJ2-1; 7 bases map to TRBD1. Germline V lookup: CDR1 SQVTM, CDR2 ANQGSEA. V was pared by 7 bases and J by 0 bases, with 3 bases of the junction left unmatched. The CDR3 length is 13 residues. This CDR3 reads CSADRDSYNEQFF. For the CDR3, the DNA is TGCAGCGCAGACAGGGACTCCTACAATGAGCAGTTCTTC.

The chain carries TRBV6-5 and TRBJ2-1, with 12 nucleotides matching TRBD1. Germline CDR1 reads MNHEY; CDR2 reads SVGAGI. After removal of 6 bases from V and 9 bases from J, the junction contained 6 bases not matched to a gene. The CDR3 has 14 residues. The CDR3 DNA reads TGTGCCAGCAGACGGGGACAGGGGGCAAGTGAGCAGTTCTTC. Its protein product is CASRRGQGASEQFF.

A note on this clonotype: The junction does not match germline at one end; this may be a read error. V gene TRBV12-3 or TRBV12-4 combines with J gene TRBJ2-2; maybe TRBD2 (6 bases). The CDR3 has 13 residues. CDR3: CASSLAEAGELFF. In DNA, the CDR3 is TGTGCCAGCAGCTTAGCGGAGGCCGGGGAGCTGTTTTTT.